A selection of T cell receptor beta chains follows, all from one sample in a study of Ad26.COV2.S vaccination and SARS-CoV-2 variants. Sequencing used immunoSEQ multiplex PCR; TCRdb keeps in-frame clones, though not all of them. The repertoire holds 400,000 to 500,000 clones, with 88% as singletons. The source was peripheral blood, collected in a trial of Ad26.COV2.S vaccine versus placebo. The receptor set was obtained from a person aged 18 to 59 who received the Ad26.COV2.S COVID-19 vaccine or a placebo. Both conserved end residues are part of each CDR3. The D gene is left open where the match is weak. Size is omitted from some rows. Given values are once, few, many or a class for expanded clones.

TRBV27,NA,TRBJ2-1,NA,TGTGCCAGCAGGGATTACAATGAGCAGTTCTTC,CASRDYNEQFF
TRBV7-9,TRBD1,TRBJ2-7,NA,TGTGCCAGCAGCTCGCCGGGACAGGAGGGGAAGCAGTACTTC,CASSSPGQEGKQYF
TRBV2,NA,TRBJ2-3,NA,TGTGCCAGCAGGGATACTAGCACAGATACGCAGTATTTT,CASRDTSTDTQYF
TRBV30,NA,TRBJ1-5,NA,TGTGCCTGGAGTGGCCAGGGAGGGGGTCAGCCCCAGCATTTT,CAWSGQGGGQPQHF
TRBV6-5,NA,TRBJ2-4,NA,TGTGCCAGCAGTTACCGTGAGGGGGTTCGGAACATTCAGTACTTC,CASSYREGVRNIQYF
TRBV28,NA,TRBJ1-4,once,TGTGCCAGCAGCACCCTTGGGGGGAGTGGGGAAAAACTGTTTTTT,CASSTLGGSGEKLFF
TRBV5-1,TRBD1,TRBJ2-6,NA,TGCGCCAGCACCCGGTACGGCCGGGACAGTGTCTCTGGGGCCAACGTCCTGACTTTC,CASTRYGRDSVSGANVLTF
TRBV30,TRBD1,TRBJ1-2,NA,TGTGCCTGGAAGCCCCCGGACAGGGGACATGGCTACACCTTC,CAWKPPDRGHGYTF
TRBV11-1,TRBD2,TRBJ2-1,NA,TGTGCCAGCAGCTTGGGACTAGCGGGGGTCCTTGAGCAGTTCTTC,CASSLGLAGVLEQFF
TRBV7-3,NA,TRBJ2-1,NA,TGTGCCAGCAGCTTAAAGGTGGGGGAGCTCAACAATGAGCAGTTCTTC,CASSLKVGELNNEQFF
TRBV30,NA,TRBJ1-4,NA,TGTGCCTGGAACGCGGGGGATAAAAAACTGTTTTTT,CAWNAGDKKLFF
TRBV3-1/TRBV3-2,NA,TRBJ1-3,NA,TGTGCCAGCAGCCAAAGGGGGTTTTCTGGAAACACCATATATTTT,CASSQRGFSGNTIYF
TRBV20-1,NA,TRBJ1-6,NA,TGCAGTGCTAGCCTAGGTTCACCCCTCCACTTT,CSASLGSPLHF
TRBV27,NA,TRBJ1-5,NA,TGTGCCAGCAGTTTGGGTTATAGCAATCAGCCCCAGCATTTT,CASSLGYSNQPQHF
TRBV4-3,TRBD2,TRBJ2-5,NA,TGCGCCAGCAGCATAGGGAGCGGGGGGGCCCAAACCCAGTACTTC,CASSIGSGGAQTQYF
TRBV6-2/TRBV6-3,TRBD1,TRBJ2-1,NA,TGTGCCAGCAGTACCACCTTGGACAGGGTTGCCTACAATGAGCAGTTCTTC,CASSTTLDRVAYNEQFF
TRBV5-1,TRBD1,TRBJ1-2,once,TGCGCCAGCAGCTTTGGGACAGGGAGTCACTATGGCTACACCTTC,CASSFGTGSHYGYTF
TRBV27,TRBD2,TRBJ2-3,NA,TGTGCCAGCAGTTCTTCCCGACTAGCTAGCACAGATACGCAGTATTTT,CASSSSRLASTDTQYF
TRBV19,NA,TRBJ2-3,NA,TGTGCCAGTAGTCCGCCGGGGACGCCGGCTAGCACAGATACGCAGTATTTT,CASSPPGTPASTDTQYF
TRBV6-5,NA,TRBJ2-1,NA,TGTGCCAGCAGTTACTCGAAAAGAAATGAGCAGTTCTTC,CASSYSKRNEQFF
TRBV3-1/TRBV3-2,NA,TRBJ1-5,NA,TGTGCCAGCAGCCAAGATGCGGCGGGAGCGGGGAATCAGCCCCAGCATTTT,CASSQDAAGAGNQPQHF
TRBV4-3,NA,TRBJ1-5,NA,TGCGCCAGCAGCCAAGATGCCAGTCGAGGTCAGCCCCAGCATTTT,CASSQDASRGQPQHF
TRBV27,TRBD1,TRBJ1-1,NA,TGTGCCAGCAGTAGACGGGACAGCCACACTGAAGCTTTCTTT,CASSRRDSHTEAFF
TRBV3-1/TRBV3-2,NA,TRBJ2-5,NA,TGTGCCAGCAGCCAAGATGCGGGGGCGCACCAAGAGACCCAGTACTTC,CASSQDAGAHQETQYF